This passage covers 32 T cell receptor beta chains from one sample sequenced in a study of shared clonotypes between healthy human individuals. TCRdb's table, derived via immunoSEQ multiplex PCR, lists solely in-frame clones and lacks some. The repertoire includes about 2.3 million clones, 85% to 95% of them detected once, and 0.37% sits in the top ten. Sequencing was performed on naive CD4+ T cells from PBMCs. This sample's subset: CD45RA+ positively selected. The receptors shown here come from a young man in good health. Some clones in this sample may be carry-over from other donors' samples.

The J gene is TRBJ2-5, the V gene TRBV30; D might be TRBD2 (5 bases). The length of the CDR3 is 13 residues. Trimming removed 0 bases at V and 5 bases at J, with 10 bases between. CDR1 is GTSNPN and CDR2 is SVGIG in the germline V gene (reference sequence). DNA of the CDR3: TGTGCCTGGAGTGTACCGGGGTCCGAGACCCAGTACTTC. This codes for CAWSVPGSETQYF.

This clone was counted once. V gene TRBV28 combines with J gene TRBJ1-1, with D hard to call. Germline CDR1 reads MDHEN; CDR2 reads SYDVKM. Trimming took off 6 bases at V and 0 bases at J, with 11 bases between the two ends. This CDR3 spans 14 amino acids. CDR3 coding DNA: TGTGCCAGCAGGGTACTTCGGATGAACACTGAAGCTTTCTTT. It translates to CASRVLRMNTEAFF.

The table lists this clone with a count of one. The rearrangement links TRBV5-1 to TRBJ2-1; a weak D match, TRBD2 (5 bases). CDR3 length: 18 amino acids. Trimming pared 2 bases from V and 0 bases from J, leaving 18 bases between. CDR1 and CDR2 from the germline V gene are SGHRS and YFSETQ. In DNA, the CDR3 is TGCGCCAGCAGCTTTAGGTCTGGACTTCGCGACTCCTACAATGAGCAGTTCTTC. Protein: CASSFRSGLRDSYNEQFF.

Comment on this clone: One end of the junction varies from germline; a read error may be responsible. The rearrangement links TRBV28 to TRBJ2-7; 8 positions match TRBD1. Per the germline V gene, CDR1 is MDHEN and CDR2 is SYDVKM. The CDR3 runs 12 residues. CDR3 DNA sequence: TGCGGTACCGGGACAGGAGTCTACGAGCAGTACTTC. Its translation is CGTGTGVYEQYF.

The chain is built from TRBV11-3 and TRBJ2-1, with D unresolved. Germline assignment: CDR1 SGHNT and CDR2 YENEEA. V shed 1 base and J shed 5 bases, with 9 bases lying between them. This CDR3 has 14 residues. The CDR3 is CASSLGHNDNEQFF. CDR3 nucleotide sequence: TGTGCCAGCAGCTTAGGACATAATGACAATGAGCAGTTCTTC.

J is TRBJ2-7 and V is TRBV5-1, with D tentatively TRBD1 or TRBD2 (6 bases each). The CDR3 totals 17 residues. Germline V gives CDR1 SGHRS, CDR2 YFSETQ. V was cut by 4 bases and J by 0 bases, with 20 bases left in between. The CDR3: CASSLPGGGGISYEQYF. The CDR3 coding sequence is TGCGCCAGCAGCCTCCCCGGTGGAGGGGGGATCTCCTACGAGCAGTACTTC.

This clone was counted between two and nine times. The V call is TRBV27, the J call TRBJ1-5; the match to TRBD1 covers 12 bases. This CDR3 region has 15 residues. V shed 5 bases and J 7 bases; nucleotides not matched to a gene: 6. Germline-derived CDR1 and CDR2 are MNHEY and SMNVEV (reference sequence). CDR3 amino acids: CASSPGTGGRQPQHF. For the CDR3, the DNA is TGTGCCAGCAGTCCCGGGACAGGGGGCCGACAGCCCCAGCATTTT.

This rearrangement joins TRBV19 to TRBJ1-2, with a tentative D call TRBD1 (5 bases). Germline lookup yields CDR1 LNHDA and CDR2 SQIVND (reference sequence). Trimming took 0 bases from V and 8 from J, leaving 13 bases between them. The CDR3 runs to 14 residues. CDR3: CASSIDRDLKGYTF. The CDR3 nucleotides are TGTGCCAGTAGTATAGACAGGGACTTGAAAGGCTACACCTTC.

V gene TRBV7-8 combines with J gene TRBJ1-4; D might be TRBD1 (6 bases). The V end lost 2 bases, the J end lost 13 bases, and 14 bases lay between the germline ends. Germline V gene lookup returns CDR1 SGHVS and CDR2 FQNEAQ. This CDR3 region has 13 residues. In DNA, the CDR3 is TGTGCCAGCAGCTTAAGGGCAGAACAGGGACTGTTTTTT. Protein product: CASSLRAEQGLFF.

Points on this clone: This CDR3 is also generated by other DNA sequences in the sample. The chain combines TRBV27 with TRBJ2-7; D is possibly TRBD2 (6 bases). The CDR3 totals 14 residues. In germline, CDR1 is MNHEY, CDR2 SMNVEV (reference sequence). V dropped 0 bases and J dropped 0 bases, with 6 bases sitting between them. This chain's CDR3 is CASSLSRDSYEQYF. In DNA, the CDR3 is TGTGCCAGCAGTTTATCGCGGGACTCCTACGAGCAGTACTTC.

V usage is TRBV4-2 and J usage is TRBJ1-1, with D uncertain. CDR1 is LGHNA and CDR2 is YNFKEQ in the germline V gene. This CDR3 region has 14 residues. With 1 base removed from V and 5 bases from J, the gap between germline ends came to 11 bases. CDR3 loop: CASSQVNPGTEAFF. CDR3 in DNA: TGTGCCAGCAGCCAAGTTAACCCTGGGACTGAAGCTTTCTTT.

Note on this clone: A read error may produce the germline difference seen at one junction end. CDR3 nucleotides: TGTGCCAGCACTGAAGGGGCCGGGGTAGGTGTCGAGCAGTACTTC. This codes for CASTEGAGVGVEQYF. The gene calls are TRBV6-1 and TRBJ2-7; either TRBD1 or TRBD2 may supply D (5 bases each). The CDR3 runs to 15 residues. Germline CDR1 reads MNHNS; CDR2 reads SASEGT.

The chain carries TRBV6-6 and TRBJ2-3; D remains unclear. Looked up from germline, CDR1 is MNHNY and CDR2 is SVGAGI (reference sequence). This CDR3 has 16 residues. The germline V and J ends were trimmed by 4 bases and 0 bases, with 14 bases remaining between them. The CDR3: CASSSPRPRSTDTQYF. The CDR3 DNA sequence: TGTGCCAGCAGTTCCCCGCGACCTAGGAGCACAGATACGCAGTATTTT.

The chain joins TRBV28 to TRBJ2-1, with D unclear. V was trimmed by 7 bases and J by 4 bases, leaving 17 bases between them. The CDR3 is made up of 15 amino acids. Germline values: CDR1 MDHEN, CDR2 SYDVKM. This CDR3 reads CASTPRGRPYNEQFF. The CDR3 DNA is TGTGCCAGCACCCCCCGAGGCAGGCCATACAATGAGCAGTTCTTC.

This chain links TRBV19 with TRBJ2-5; D may be TRBD1 (6 bases). Judging by the DNA end, TRBJ2-7 fits better; the J call may be wrong. This CDR3 has 14 residues. Germline lookup yields CDR1 LNHDA and CDR2 SQIVND (reference sequence). CDR3 region: CASSIVGQTYEQYF. The CDR3 DNA follows: TGTGCCAGTAGTATAGTTGGACAGACCTACGAGCAGTACTTC.

CDR3 residues: CASSLEAVTNTGELFF. CDR3 in DNA: TGCGCCAGCAGCTTAGAAGCGGTGACGAACACCGGGGAGCTGTTTTTT. The chain joins TRBV5-1 to TRBJ2-2; the D gene is possibly TRBD2 (5 bases). The CDR3 consists of 16 residues. V gave up 2 bases and J gave up 0 bases, with 11 bases separating them. CDR1 is SGHRS, CDR2 YFSETQ, per germline.

This chain links TRBV19 with TRBJ1-2; D perhaps matches TRBD1 (5 bases). Trimming shortened V by 3 bases and J by 13 bases, and 15 bases separated the two germline ends. CDR1 is LNHDA, CDR2 SQIVND, per germline (reference sequence). The CDR3 covers 12 residues. The DNA of the CDR3 is TGTGCCAGTAGTATCCCGGGACCACAATCCACCTTC. Protein sequence: CASSIPGPQSTF.

The V and J genes are TRBV7-8 and TRBJ2-5; D gene unclear. Trimming left V 1 base short and J 3 bases short, with 3 bases between. The CDR3 spans 12 residues. Germline V gene data show CDR1 as SGHVS and CDR2 as FQNEAQ. CDR3 coding DNA: TGTGCCAGCAGCTTAGTTGAAGAGACCCAGTACTTC. It encodes CASSLVEETQYF. Complete variable domain (other parts from reference TRBV7-8 and TRBJ2-5): GAGVSQSPRYKVAKRGQDVALRCDPISGHVSLFWYQQALGQGPEFLTYFQNEAQLDKSGLPSDRFFAERPEGSVSTLKIQRTQQEDSAVYLCASSLVEETQYFGPGTRLLVL.

CDR3 DNA: TGTGCCAGCAGCCGTAGCGGGATCTCCTACGAGCAGTACTTC. Translation gives CASSRSGISYEQYF. The chain combines TRBV5-4 with TRBJ2-7; 8 bases match TRBD2. V lost 4 bases, J lost 0 bases, and 3 bases stayed unmatched. CDR3 size: 14 residues. Per germline, CDR1 SGHNT and CDR2 YYREEE (reference sequence).

The sample holds a few counts of this clone. The gene calls are TRBV7-9 and TRBJ1-1, with TRBD1 matching over 8 bases. In germline, CDR1 is SEHNR, CDR2 FQNEAQ (reference sequence). The V segment lost 3 bases and the J segment 0 bases; nucleotides outside the gene matches: 6. The CDR3 loop spans 16 amino acids. CDR3 in DNA: TGTGCCAGCAGCTTGGACAGGGATCGGCTGAACACTGAAGCTTTCTTT. Translation: CASSLDRDRLNTEAFF. The whole variable domain, remainder taken from reference TRBV7-9 and TRBJ1-1, is DTGVSQNPRHKITKRGQNVTFRCDPISEHNRLYWYRQTLGQGPEFLTYFQNEAQLEKSRLLSDRFSAERPKGSFSTLEIQRTEQGDSAMYLCASSLDRDRLNTEAFFGQGTRLTVV.

V is TRBV5-1 and J is TRBJ1-3; D remains ambiguous. Germline lookup yields CDR1 SGHRS and CDR2 YFSETQ. The CDR3 is 15 amino acids. The V gene lost 4 bases and the J gene lost 0 bases, with 11 bases spanning the gap. CDR3: CASSPVLSSGNTIYF. DNA for the CDR3: TGCGCCAGCAGCCCCGTCCTGAGCTCTGGAAACACCATATATTTT.

The rearrangement joins TRBV25-1 to TRBJ1-6; the D is unclear. The germline V gene encodes CDR1 MGHDK and CDR2 SYGVNS. Trimming left V 4 bases short and J 7 bases short, with 8 bases between. The CDR3 has 13 residues. The CDR3 nucleotides read TGTGCCAGCAGTGGCCAGATCAATTCACCCCTCCACTTT. Its translation is CASSGQINSPLHF.

This rearrangement joins TRBV28 to TRBJ2-3; 7 bases map to TRBD1. V trimming: 2 bases; J trimming: 6 bases; junction bases outside the gene matches: 20. The CDR3 runs to 19 residues. Per the germline V gene, CDR1 is MDHEN and CDR2 is SYDVKM. CDR3 loop: CASSLEQGFPWRSRDTQYF. CDR3 DNA sequence: TGTGCCAGCAGTTTAGAACAGGGGTTCCCGTGGAGGTCCCGGGATACGCAGTATTTT.

The J gene is TRBJ2-7, the V gene TRBV18; the match to TRBD1 covers 7 bases. J was trimmed by 5 bases and V by 3 bases; bases with no gene match: 4. Germline CDR1 reads KGHSH; CDR2 reads LQKENI. The CDR3 totals 13 residues. Written as DNA, the CDR3 is TGTGCCAGCTCACCGGGACAGAAGAACGAGCAGTACTTC. It encodes CASSPGQKNEQYF.

This sequence joins TRBV9 and TRBJ2-3; D unresolved. V lost 0 bases, J lost 3 bases, and 8 bases lay in between. Germline CDR1 and CDR2: SGDLS and YYNGEE. The CDR3 covers 14 residues. CDR3 sequence reads: CASSVGTITDTQYF. As DNA, the CDR3 is TGTGCCAGCAGCGTAGGAACAATAACAGATACGCAGTATTTT.

The V call is TRBV9, the J call TRBJ2-4, with D possibly being TRBD2 (5 bases). Germline V gene sequence: CDR1 SGDLS, CDR2 YYNGEE. This CDR3 spans 16 amino acids. V gave up 3 bases and J gave up 0 bases, with 13 bases separating them. The CDR3 reads CASSASGNLAKNIQYF. The CDR3 nucleotides read TGTGCCAGCAGCGCATCCGGGAACCTAGCCAAAAACATTCAGTACTTC.

In regard to this clone: Other DNA sequences in the same sample also yield this CDR3. The chain links TRBV30 to TRBJ1-2, with no clear D. V lost 0 bases and J lost 2, with 7 bases in between. The germline CDR1 and CDR2 sequences are GTSNPN and SVGIG (reference sequence). The CDR3 runs 13 residues. CDR3 DNA: TGTGCCTGGAGTGTATCAGCCAACTATGGCTACACCTTC. This codes for CAWSVSANYGYTF.

The rearrangement uses TRBV11-1 and TRBJ2-1; D ambiguous. This CDR3 spans 13 amino acids. The V gene lost 1 base and the J gene lost 11 bases, with 12 bases spanning the gap. In germline, CDR1 is SGHAT, CDR2 FQDESV (reference sequence). The chain's CDR3 is CASSLDSTPKQFF. CDR3 DNA sequence: TGTGCCAGCAGCTTAGATTCTACGCCAAAGCAGTTCTTC. The full variable domain, in which reference TRBV11-1 and TRBJ2-1 provide the parts outside the CDR3, is EAEVAQSPRYKITEKSQAVAFWCDPISGHATLYWYRQILGQGPELLVQFQDESVVDDSQLPKDRFSAERLKGVDSTLKIQPAELGDSAMYLCASSLDSTPKQFFGPGTRLTVL.

This clone appeared a few times. The genes are TRBV19 and TRBJ2-7; 8 bases line up with TRBD2. CDR1 LNHDA and CDR2 SQIVND come from the germline V gene (reference sequence). J gave up 2 bases and V 1 base, and 4 bases lay outside the gene matches. The CDR3 runs to 15 residues. The CDR3 sequence: CASSIGGREAYEQYF. The CDR3 nucleotides read TGTGCCAGTAGTATAGGGGGGCGGGAGGCCTACGAGCAGTACTTC.

This clone was found a few times. The rearrangement links TRBV10-3 to TRBJ1-1; D gene uncertain. Trimming took 11 bases from V and 6 from J, leaving 22 bases between them. This CDR3 has 14 amino acids. Germline V CDR1 and CDR2: ENHRY, SYGVKD. Written as DNA, the CDR3 is TGTGCCGCACATCAAGCTAAGCCCCCCGCTGAAGCTTTCTTT. Translating gives CAAHQAKPPAEAFF.

The genes are TRBV4-3 and TRBJ1-5, with unresolved D. The CDR3 loop spans 15 amino acids. The germline gives CDR1 LGHNA, CDR2 YSLEER. V was shortened by 0 bases and J by 0 bases, with 6 bases between the two germline ends. The CDR3 DNA follows: TGCGCCAGCAGCCAAGAGCACTATAGCAATCAGCCCCAGCATTTT. Amino acid sequence: CASSQEHYSNQPQHF.

This clone was recorded once. The chain joins TRBV19 to TRBJ2-1; 9 bases line up with TRBD1. CDR1 and CDR2 (germline): LNHDA, SQIVND (reference sequence). V lost 8 bases to trimming and J lost 2 bases; unmatched junction nucleotides: 4. The CDR3 has 14 amino acids. The CDR3 sequence is CASGRQGAYNEQFF. The CDR3 DNA reads as TGTGCCAGTGGGCGACAGGGGGCCTACAATGAGCAGTTCTTC.